This T cell receptor beta chain is drawn from a study of cytomegalovirus exposure and HLA in healthy donors. Whole-study findings and limits: Published work reported that the classifier diagnosed cytomegalovirus status with high specificity and sensitivity.

About this clone itself: Its antigen is still unknown.

The PCR ran on 60 Vbeta and 13 Jbeta primers. Assay: immunoSEQ multiplex PCR; the TCRdb copy retains only in-frame clones and omits some. The sample features about 140,000 clones, with 0.75% to 1% in its top ten. Germline lookup yields CDR1 SQVTM and CDR2 ANQGSEA. V shed 4 bases and J shed 3 bases, with 12 bases lying between them. The CDR3 runs to 13 residues. The receptor's source is a male donor in good health and CMV-seronegative. Sequencing was carried out using PBMCs. V usage is TRBV29-1 and J usage is TRBJ2-5, with no clear D. Here the CDR3 reads CSVGRREKETQYF. The DNA for the CDR3 is TGCAGCGTTGGGCGGAGAGAGAAAGAGACCCAGTACTTC.